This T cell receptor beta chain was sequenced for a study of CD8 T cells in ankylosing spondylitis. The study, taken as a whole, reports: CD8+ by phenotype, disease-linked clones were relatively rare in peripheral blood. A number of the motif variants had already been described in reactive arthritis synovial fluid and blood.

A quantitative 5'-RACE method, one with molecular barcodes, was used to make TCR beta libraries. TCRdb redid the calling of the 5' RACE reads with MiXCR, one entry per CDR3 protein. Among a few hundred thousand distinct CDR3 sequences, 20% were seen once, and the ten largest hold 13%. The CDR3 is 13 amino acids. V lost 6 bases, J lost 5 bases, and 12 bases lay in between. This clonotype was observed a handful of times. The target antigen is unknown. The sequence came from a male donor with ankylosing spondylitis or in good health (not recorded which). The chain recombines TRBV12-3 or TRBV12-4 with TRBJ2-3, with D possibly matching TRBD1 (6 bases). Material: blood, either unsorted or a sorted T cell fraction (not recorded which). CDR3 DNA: TGTGCCAGCAGCCCAGGGGTTCGAGATACGCAGTATTTT. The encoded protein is CASSPGVRDTQYF.